Described below is a single TCR beta chain sequence and its context. What antigen it recognizes has not been identified. Per-base qualities were not stored, and no clone one base away is much larger. Libraries came from 5' RACE. Data came from an Illumina HiSeq 2500. A second PCR of 7 to 11 cycles was performed with a sample-barcoded 5' primer and a J-beta primer mix. A unique molecular identifier was introduced onto each TCR beta cDNA molecule by a template-switch 5' adaptor carrying 12 random nucleotides. Each sample yielded at least 2.5 million CDR3-containing paired-end reads. The Mint cDNA synthesis kit, primed by a TRBC-specific oligonucleotide, was used to synthesize first-strand cDNA from all RNA. Following uracil-DNA glycosylase treatment, all cDNA underwent a first 18-cycle PCR with the universal primers M1SS and BC2_uni_R. The authors' pipeline ran thus. Normalization of each sample was performed by random selection of 1 million high-quality reads, each carrying a distinct molecular identifier. Instead of being binned into consensus sequences, reads that shared molecular identifiers were thrown out. MiTCR, with a Q25 quality threshold and the strictest error-elimination algorithm, was used for CDR3 identification, clonotype clustering and error correction. Lower-bound total TCR beta diversity was estimated with a nonparametric unseen species model using Euler transformation. Through fastp at Q25 and MiXCR, TCRdb rebuilt clones from the public reads, retaining in-frame beta chains. Each CDR3 protein gets just one entry, which takes the most common genes and DNA from the rows behind it. TCRdb's processing, not the authors', yielded these V and J calls. The sample table lists around 800,000 distinct CDR3 sequences, around 24% of them with a count of one. Around 3% of the sample is held by the ten biggest clonotypes.

This entry belongs to a study of blood T cells in healthy people across ages (dated by TCRdb to about 2015). With respect to the entire study: In model experiments, template switching captured roughly one uniquely barcoded TCR beta cDNA molecule for every two T cells. The study measured age-related changes in TCR beta repertoire diversity using deep sequencing normalized with unique cDNA molecular identifiers. The donors were divided into four age groups: young (average around 16 years), middle-aged (approximately 39), aged (roughly 66) and long-lived (about 80). For two donors (one aged 18 to 30 and one aged 80 or older), the study analyzed two additional independent replicas of 1 million unique cDNA reads from the same blood draw.

The roughly 39 donors, aged about 6 to 100 years, were systemically healthy Caucasian individuals from Russia. Approximately 9.3 milliliters of peripheral blood were collected from each donor into EDTA-treated Vacutainer tubes. Ficoll-Paque density-gradient centrifugation was used to isolate PBMCs, with at least 7 million obtained per sample. Trizol reagent was used to extract total RNA from the PBMCs, yielding at least 6 micrograms per sample. Naive CD45RAhigh/CD27high T cell percentages were measured by flow cytometry on a PBMC aliquot from every donor. What the authors observed across the whole study: Conclusive comparison of naive and antigen-experienced compartments was prevented by the profiling of bulk unsorted PBMCs. There was a strong correlation between observed TCR beta diversity and the percentage of naive T cells measured by flow cytometry. Because the CMV infection status of the donors was unknown, age-related changes in expanded clonotypes may potentially have been confounded. Compared with the aged group, the long-lived group had more naive CD4+ T cells, fewer expanded clones and increased TCR diversity, suggesting age selection. Estimates of total diversity based on one million sequenced T cells were considered lower bounds and underestimates. Observed TCR beta diversity per million T cells fell roughly linearly with age, and a significant reduction was already apparent by age about 36.

The CDR3, cysteine through phenylalanine, is 12 amino acids long. Only the CDR3 DNA stays, 36 bases, in frame from base 1. Based on the germline V gene, the CDR1 and CDR2 sequences are SGHTA and FQGNSA. At the junction V is shortened by 5 bases and J by 14 bases, with 18 bases in between. The same specimen was also included in a second study, on T cells of mothers and their children. The second study, in turn, reports: The donors were nine systemically healthy Caucasian individuals, made up of three mothers and their six children. cDNA synthesis consumed the entire amount of extracted RNA, loaded at about 1.5 ug RNA in each 15 ul reaction. In the second PCR, the M1S primer introduced both the sample barcodes and 2-4 random nucleotides. Over 9 million TCR beta CDR3 reads were obtained for each mother, and 2.7 million or so reads were obtained for each child. TCR recombination output is similarly shaped by thymic selection in related and unrelated pairs, with a minor effect exerted by inherited differences. Related mother-child pairs always showed normalized repertoire overlap that was slightly higher than in unrelated mother-child pairs, though the difference was never significant. Persistent microchimeric T cell clones were not detected, at a sensitivity of 95 to 100 clones per million clonotypes. To look for features that set related mother-child pairs apart from unrelated individuals, the researchers ran deep NGS to compare the TCR beta repertoires of mothers and children. The mean age was 40 +/- 4 years for the mothers and approximately 11 +/- 4 years for the children. After adapter ligation was performed with NEBNext reagents, the libraries were sequenced on an Illumina HiSeq 2000 with 100+100 nt paired-end reads. Mother and child libraries were prepared a month apart and sequenced in separate runs to prevent cross-contamination. For each donor, between about 450,000 and 2,300,000 distinct TCR beta clonotypes were identified. Naive TCR beta clonotypes were estimated from low-frequency clonotypes matched to each donor's FACS-determined naive share, without sorting.

Recombination joined TRBV7-2 with TRBJ1-2; tentative D gene TRBD1, with 6 bases matching. The sequence was obtained from a boy aged 5-17 years in good health. The sample comprised blood. CDR3 protein: CASSTTRQAKTF. Here is the DNA: TGTGCCAGCAGCACTACAAGACAGGCTAAGACCTTC.